This entry concerns a single T cell receptor beta chain. Antigen: not known. Here immunoSEQ multiplex PCR was the method, and the copy in TCRdb shows in-frame clones only, minus some. Among around 130,000 clones, roughly 92% were seen once, and the ten largest hold 1.1%. Germline values: CDR1 SGHTA, CDR2 FQGNSA. The V and J ends lost 1 base and 4 bases respectively, with 17 bases between them. The CDR3 is made up of 16 amino acids. These data originate in a study of T cell responses to AZD1222 COVID-19 vaccine. Findings of the study overall: There were vaccine-associated CD4 TCRs across spike, dominant at 160-218 and 743-854.

The sample in question was peripheral blood, obtained 28 days after the second AZD1222 dose. This chain links TRBV7-2 with TRBJ2-7; a weak D match, TRBD1 (6 bases). The sequence came from an adult who received the AZD1222 COVID-19 vaccine. The DNA for the CDR3 is TGTGCCAGCAGCTTAGTGATTGCACAGGGCTTGTACGAGCAGTACTTC. As protein: CASSLVIAQGLYEQYF.